This T cell receptor (beta chain) was found in a study of long-term antiretroviral therapy in people with HIV. The study, taken as a whole, reports: In HIV, the repertoires covered a tighter span of CDR3 lengths than in controls. Clonotypes expanded prior to ART showed repertoire dominance at all sampled time points.

This clone has more than one count but fewer than ten. What it recognizes is unknown. The immunoSEQ assay was v3.0, run at survey level. Here immunoSEQ multiplex PCR was the method, and the copy in TCRdb shows in-frame clones only, minus some. The table lists approximately 18,000 clones, 90% to 95% of them singletons. The source was unsorted PBMCs, collected 0.6 years after starting antiretroviral therapy. This TCR came from a woman between 40 and 55 years old with HIV.

CDR3 DNA sequence: TGTGCCATCCCCGGTGAGGCGTCTGGAAACACCATATATTTT. It encodes CAIPGEASGNTIYF. The chain employs TRBV7-9 and TRBJ1-3; D gene uncertain. The CDR3 spans 14 residues. Germline V gives CDR1 SEHNR, CDR2 FQNEAQ (reference sequence). V was clipped by 10 bases and J by 1 base, with 14 bases between them.